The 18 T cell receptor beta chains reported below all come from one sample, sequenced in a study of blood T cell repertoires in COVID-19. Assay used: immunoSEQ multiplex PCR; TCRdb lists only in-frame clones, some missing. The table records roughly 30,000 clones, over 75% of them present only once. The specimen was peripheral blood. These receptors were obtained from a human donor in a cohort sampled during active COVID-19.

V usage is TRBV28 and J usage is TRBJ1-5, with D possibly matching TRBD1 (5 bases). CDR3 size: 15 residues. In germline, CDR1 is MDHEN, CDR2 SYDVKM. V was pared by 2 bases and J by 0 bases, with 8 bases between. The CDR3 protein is CASSLRTISNQPQHF. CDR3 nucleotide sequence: TGTGCCAGCAGTTTACGGACAATTAGCAATCAGCCCCAGCATTTT.

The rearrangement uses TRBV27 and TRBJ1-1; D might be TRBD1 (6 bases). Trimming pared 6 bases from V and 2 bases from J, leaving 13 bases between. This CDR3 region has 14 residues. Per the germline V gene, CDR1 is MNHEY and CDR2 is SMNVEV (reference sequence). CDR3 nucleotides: TGTGCCAGCAGCCTCCGGGGGGCAAACACTGAAGCTTTCTTT. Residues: CASSLRGANTEAFF.

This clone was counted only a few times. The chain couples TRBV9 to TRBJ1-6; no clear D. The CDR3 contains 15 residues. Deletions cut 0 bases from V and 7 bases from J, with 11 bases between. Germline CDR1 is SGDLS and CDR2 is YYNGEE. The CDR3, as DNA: TGTGCCAGCAGCGTAGATATCATTAGCAATTCACCCCTCCACTTT. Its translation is CASSVDIISNSPLHF.

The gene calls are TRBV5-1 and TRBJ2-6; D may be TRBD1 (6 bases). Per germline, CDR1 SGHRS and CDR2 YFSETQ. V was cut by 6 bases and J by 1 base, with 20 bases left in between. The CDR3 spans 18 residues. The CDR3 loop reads CASKPGWGPNSGANVLTF. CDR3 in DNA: TGCGCCAGCAAACCGGGGTGGGGGCCGAATTCTGGGGCCAACGTCCTGACTTTC.

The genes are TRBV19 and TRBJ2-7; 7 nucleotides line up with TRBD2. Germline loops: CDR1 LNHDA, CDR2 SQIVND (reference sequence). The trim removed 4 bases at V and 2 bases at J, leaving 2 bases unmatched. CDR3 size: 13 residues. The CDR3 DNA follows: TGTGCCAGTAGTAAGCGGGAAGCCTACGAGCAGTACTTC. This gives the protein CASSKREAYEQYF.

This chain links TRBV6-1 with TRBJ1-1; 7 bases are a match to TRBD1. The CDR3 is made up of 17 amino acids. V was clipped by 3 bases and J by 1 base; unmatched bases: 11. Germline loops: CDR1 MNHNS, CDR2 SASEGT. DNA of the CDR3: TGTGCCAGCAGTGAGGTCGGGCAGGGGGGAACGAACACTGAAGCTTTCTTT. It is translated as CASSEVGQGGTNTEAFF.

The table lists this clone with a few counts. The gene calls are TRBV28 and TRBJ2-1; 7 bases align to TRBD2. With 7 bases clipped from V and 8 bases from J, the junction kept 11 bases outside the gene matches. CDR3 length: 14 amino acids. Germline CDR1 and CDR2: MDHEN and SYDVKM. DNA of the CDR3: TGTGCCAGCAACGCGGGGGAGAGCTGGGATGAGCAGTTCTTC. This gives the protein CASNAGESWDEQFF.

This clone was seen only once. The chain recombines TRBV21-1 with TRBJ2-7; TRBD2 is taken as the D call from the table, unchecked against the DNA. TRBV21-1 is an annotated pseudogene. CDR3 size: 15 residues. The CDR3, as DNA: TGTGCCAGCTTAACCTGGACTAGCGGGGGCTACGAGCAGTACTTC. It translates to CASLTWTSGGYEQYF.

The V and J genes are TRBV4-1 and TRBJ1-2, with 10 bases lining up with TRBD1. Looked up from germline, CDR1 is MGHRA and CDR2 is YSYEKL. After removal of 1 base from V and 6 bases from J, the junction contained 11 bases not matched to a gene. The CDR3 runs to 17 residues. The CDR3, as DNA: TGCGCCAGCAGCCAAGGATGGGGGACAGGGGCGGAGGATGGCTACACCTTC. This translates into CASSQGWGTGAEDGYTF.

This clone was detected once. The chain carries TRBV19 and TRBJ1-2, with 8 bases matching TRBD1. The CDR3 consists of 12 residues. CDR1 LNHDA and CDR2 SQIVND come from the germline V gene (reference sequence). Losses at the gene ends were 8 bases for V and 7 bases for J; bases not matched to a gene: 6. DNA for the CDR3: TGTGCCAGTCAAACAGGGGGTGGTGGCTACACCTTC. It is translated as CASQTGGGGYTF.

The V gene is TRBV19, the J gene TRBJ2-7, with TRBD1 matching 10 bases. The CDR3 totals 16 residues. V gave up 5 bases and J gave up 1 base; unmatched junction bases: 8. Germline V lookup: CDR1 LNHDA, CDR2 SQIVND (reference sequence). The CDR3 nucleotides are TGTGCCAGTAGTTCCGGGACAGGGGCCGTTTCCTACGAGCAGTACTTC. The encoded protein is CASSSGTGAVSYEQYF.

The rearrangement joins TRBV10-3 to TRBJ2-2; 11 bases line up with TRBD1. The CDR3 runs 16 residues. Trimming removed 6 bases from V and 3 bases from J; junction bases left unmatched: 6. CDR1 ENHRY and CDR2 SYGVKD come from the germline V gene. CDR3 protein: CAIRPGQGEDTGELFF. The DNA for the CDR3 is TGTGCCATCAGACCGGGACAGGGGGAAGACACCGGGGAGCTGTTTTTT.

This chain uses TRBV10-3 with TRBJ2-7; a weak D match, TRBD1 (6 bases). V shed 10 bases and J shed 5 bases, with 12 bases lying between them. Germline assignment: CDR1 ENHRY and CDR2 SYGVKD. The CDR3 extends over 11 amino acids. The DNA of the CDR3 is TGTGCCAGCGACTCAGGGGACGAGCAGTACTTC. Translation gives CASDSGDEQYF.

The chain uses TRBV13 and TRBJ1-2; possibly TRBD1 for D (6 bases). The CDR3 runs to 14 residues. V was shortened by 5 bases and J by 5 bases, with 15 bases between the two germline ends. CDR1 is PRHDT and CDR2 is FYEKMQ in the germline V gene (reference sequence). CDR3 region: CASSRNRVGYGYTF. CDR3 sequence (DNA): TGTGCCAGCAGCCGAAACAGGGTCGGGTATGGCTACACCTTC.

The chain's CDR3 is CASSLVLAGGLGRYEQFF. The CDR3 DNA sequence: TGTGCCAGCAGTTTAGTACTAGCGGGGGGCCTGGGTCGGTATGAGCAGTTCTTC. This rearrangement joins TRBV27 to TRBJ2-1; 12 nucleotides match TRBD2. The CDR3 runs 18 residues. The germline CDR1 and CDR2 sequences are MNHEY and SMNVEV (reference sequence). The ends lost 2 bases at V and 8 bases at J; junction bases unmatched: 13.

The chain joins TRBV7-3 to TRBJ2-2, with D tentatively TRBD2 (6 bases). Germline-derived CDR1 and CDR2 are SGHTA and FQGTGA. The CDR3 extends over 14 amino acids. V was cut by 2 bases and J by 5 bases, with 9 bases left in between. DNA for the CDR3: TGTGCCAGCAGCTTATCCCGGGGGACCGGGGAGCTGTTTTTT. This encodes CASSLSRGTGELFF.

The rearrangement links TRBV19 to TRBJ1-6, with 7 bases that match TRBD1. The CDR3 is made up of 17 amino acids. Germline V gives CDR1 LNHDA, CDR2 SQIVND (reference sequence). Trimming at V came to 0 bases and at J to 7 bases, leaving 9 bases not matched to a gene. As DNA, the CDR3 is TGTGCCAGTAGTATAGATCTACCGGGACAGCGAAATTCACCCCTCCACTTT. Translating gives CASSIDLPGQRNSPLHF.

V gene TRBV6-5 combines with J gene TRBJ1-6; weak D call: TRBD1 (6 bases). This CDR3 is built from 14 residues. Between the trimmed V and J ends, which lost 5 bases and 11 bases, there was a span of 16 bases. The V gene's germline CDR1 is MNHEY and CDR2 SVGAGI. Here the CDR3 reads CASSNLPGETPLHF. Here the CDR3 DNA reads TGTGCCAGCAGTAACCTTCCAGGGGAAACACCCCTCCACTTT.